One and the same sample provided the 32 T cell receptor beta chains below, sequenced in a study of CD4+ T cells in melanoma. TCRdb's table, derived via immunoSEQ multiplex PCR, lists solely in-frame clones and lacks some. The table has about 50,000 clones, 85% to 90% seen once. Input material: peripheral blood. The receptors shown here come from a human donor with melanoma.

The chain links TRBV27 to TRBJ2-2, with a weak D call TRBD1 (6 bases). V was shortened by 2 bases and J by 4 bases, with 11 bases between the two germline ends. Germline assignment: CDR1 MNHEY and CDR2 SMNVEV (reference sequence). The CDR3 contains 15 residues. The CDR3 DNA is TGTGCCAGCAGTTTACAGGGGTTACGCACCGGGGAGCTGTTTTTT. This sequence encodes CASSLQGLRTGELFF.

This clone was counted once. The rearrangement joins TRBV7-9 to TRBJ2-1, with D possibly matching TRBD2 (5 bases). V lost 0 bases and J lost 9, with 12 bases in between. This CDR3 region has 14 residues. Germline V gives CDR1 SEHNR, CDR2 FQNEAQ (reference sequence). The CDR3 spells CASSLAYEGGEQFF. The CDR3 DNA is TGTGCCAGCAGCTTAGCGTACGAGGGCGGTGAGCAGTTCTTC.

The chain employs TRBV19 and TRBJ1-1; D is unclear. Trimming took 5 bases from V and 3 from J, leaving 16 bases between them. Germline V gives CDR1 LNHDA, CDR2 SQIVND (reference sequence). This CDR3 has 15 residues. Written as DNA, the CDR3 is TGTGCCAGTAGTCCTGGAGGGTTTTTGGACACTGAAGCTTTCTTT. Translated, it gives CASSPGGFLDTEAFF. Drawing the rest from reference TRBV19 and TRBJ1-1, the complete variable domain is DGGITQSPKYLFRKEGQNVTLSCEQNLNHDAMYWYRQDPGQGLRLIYYSQIVNDFQKGDIAEGYSVSREKKESFPLTVTSAQKNPTAFYLCASSPGGFLDTEAFFGQGTRLTVV.

The chain recombines TRBV6-5 with TRBJ2-7, with 10 bases identical to TRBD1. This CDR3 is 15 amino acids long. J gave up 2 bases and V 4 bases, and 5 bases lay outside the gene matches. CDR1 and CDR2 from the germline V gene are MNHEY and SVGAGI. The CDR3 DNA sequence: TGTGCCAGCAGTTCCGGGACAGGGGCTCCCTACGAGCAGTACTTC. Encoded protein: CASSSGTGAPYEQYF.

The genes are TRBV4-2 and TRBJ1-2; TRBD1 matches at 8 bases. CDR1 is LGHNA, CDR2 YNFKEQ, per germline. Trimming removed 3 bases from V and 7 bases from J; junction bases left unmatched: 31. The CDR3 runs to 22 residues. CDR3 sequence reads: CASSQRRLTPGTGLSPDPGYTF. In DNA form, the CDR3 reads TGTGCCAGCAGCCAGAGACGATTAACCCCCGGGACAGGTTTATCTCCCGATCCTGGCTACACCTTC.

This clone appeared a few times. The same CDR3 is also encoded by other DNA sequences in this sample. V and J are TRBV4-2 and TRBJ1-5; D perhaps matches TRBD1 (6 bases). The V end was cut by 3 bases, the J end by 4 bases, with 7 bases between. This CDR3 has 13 amino acids. Germline V gives CDR1 LGHNA, CDR2 YNFKEQ. Written as DNA, the CDR3 is TGTGCCAGCAGCCAGGACAGAAATCAGCCCCAGCATTTT. This sequence encodes CASSQDRNQPQHF.

V is TRBV6-5 and J is TRBJ2-5; TRBD1 agrees at 8 bases. The end of the DNA is better explained by TRBJ2-7, so the J call may be wrong. Per germline, CDR1 MNHEY and CDR2 SVGAGI. This CDR3 comprises 13 residues. For the CDR3, the DNA is TGTGCCAGCACCAGGGGGCCCTCCTACGAGCAGTACTTC. This codes for CASTRGPSYEQYF.

The rearrangement joins TRBV5-1 to TRBJ2-6; maybe TRBD1 (6 bases). CDR3 length: 15 residues. The germline V gene encodes CDR1 SGHRS and CDR2 YFSETQ. Trimming shortened V by 2 bases and J by 2 bases, and 8 bases separated the two germline ends. The CDR3 is CASSLGGTGANVLTF. In DNA, the CDR3 is TGCGCCAGCAGCTTAGGGGGAACTGGGGCCAACGTCCTGACTTTC.

This clone occurred a few times. The chain couples TRBV19 to TRBJ2-2; 8 nucleotides align to TRBD1. Germline loops: CDR1 LNHDA, CDR2 SQIVND (reference sequence). V shed 6 bases, J shed 6 bases, and the junction held 3 bases outside the gene matches. CDR3 size: 13 residues. CDR3 coding DNA: TGTGCCAGTAGCAGGGGGCTCGCCGGGGAGCTGTTTTTT. Encoded protein: CASSRGLAGELFF.

This clone was detected a few times. The CDR3 sequence: CASSFEGSPLHF. CDR3 DNA: TGTGCCAGCAGTTTCGAGGGTTCACCCCTCCACTTT. The V gene is TRBV28, the J gene TRBJ1-6, with D uncertain. This CDR3 region has 12 residues. Per the germline V gene, CDR1 is MDHEN and CDR2 is SYDVKM. Between the trimmed V and J ends, which lost 3 bases and 9 bases, there was a span of 6 bases.

The chain links TRBV5-3 to TRBJ1-2; D not certain. TRBV5-3 is identified as an open reading frame with a role that is uncertain. The CDR3 length is 12 residues. Trimming took 4 bases from V and 2 from J, leaving 6 bases between them. This chain's CDR3 is CARSHSNYGYTF. CDR3 nucleotides: TGTGCCAGAAGCCACTCCAACTATGGCTACACCTTC.

The J gene is TRBJ1-1, the V gene TRBV6-5; possible D gene TRBD1, 5 bases. The CDR3 runs 12 residues. The V gene lost 7 bases and the J gene lost 5 bases, with 11 bases spanning the gap. Per germline, CDR1 MNHEY and CDR2 SVGAGI. CDR3 loop: CASMSGPTEAFF. DNA for the CDR3: TGTGCCAGCATGTCGGGGCCAACTGAAGCTTTCTTT.

The rearrangement uses TRBV19 and TRBJ2-2; TRBD1 matches 9 bases. The germline CDR1 and CDR2 sequences are LNHDA and SQIVND (reference sequence). There are 15 residues in the CDR3. Losses at the gene ends were 6 bases for V and 5 bases for J; bases not matched to a gene: 7. This chain's CDR3 is CASSQDRGYTGELFF. CDR3 coding DNA: TGTGCCAGTAGCCAGGACAGGGGATATACCGGGGAGCTGTTTTTT.

The count of this clone is one. J is TRBJ1-3 and V is TRBV7-9; D remains unclear. V was pared by 1 base and J by 3 bases, with 22 bases between. Germline values: CDR1 SEHNR, CDR2 FQNEAQ (reference sequence). The CDR3 is made up of 19 amino acids. In DNA form, the CDR3 reads TGTGCCAGCAGCTTAGATACTCGACTCTTAATAAAAAATGGAAACACCATATATTTT. Protein product: CASSLDTRLLIKNGNTIYF.

The chain's CDR3 is CSGGGAGGNEQYF. CDR3 nucleotides: TGCAGCGGCGGAGGGGCAGGGGGCAACGAGCAGTACTTC. The chain has TRBV29-1 and TRBJ2-7; 8 bases line up with TRBD1. Unmatched junction bases numbered 10, after V lost 7 bases and J lost 5 bases. Looked up from germline, CDR1 is SQVTM and CDR2 is ANQGSEA. The CDR3 is 13 residues long.

V is TRBV16 and J is TRBJ1-5, with TRBD1 identical over 7 bases. Germline assignment: CDR1 KGHSY and CDR2 FQNENV. The V gene end was trimmed by 2 bases and the J gene end by 7 bases; junction bases not matched to a gene: 5. There are 14 residues in the CDR3. The CDR3 DNA follows: TGTGCCAGCAGCCAACCCGGGACAGTCCAGCCCCAGCATTTT. Translation: CASSQPGTVQPQHF.

Only one count was recorded for this clone. The junction departs from the called germline gene at one end, perhaps through a read error. The chain carries TRBV7-7 and TRBJ2-7, with D possibly being TRBD1 (7 bases). The CDR3 is 13 residues long. Germline V CDR1 and CDR2: SSHAT, FNYEAQ (reference sequence). This chain's CDR3 is CASSLEGAWEQYF. The CDR3 nucleotides are TGTGCTAGCAGCTTGGAGGGGGCGTGGGAGCAGTACTTC.

V and J are TRBV19 and TRBJ1-2; no definite D call. V dropped 3 bases and J dropped 4 bases, with 18 bases sitting between them. The CDR3 is 16 residues long. CDR1 is LNHDA and CDR2 is SQIVND in the germline V gene (reference sequence). CDR3 in amino acids: CASSMDGKEWGYGYTF. The CDR3 DNA is TGTGCCAGTAGTATGGACGGAAAGGAGTGGGGCTATGGCTACACCTTC.

The table lists this clone with a count of one. The chain recombines TRBV15 with TRBJ2-2, with a weak D call TRBD1 (6 bases). Germline V gene data show CDR1 as LNHNV and CDR2 as YYDKDF (reference sequence). The germline V and J ends were trimmed by 2 bases and 1 base, with 14 bases remaining between them. The CDR3 spans 17 residues. CDR3 region: CATSRFAGTLNTGELFF. The CDR3 nucleotides are TGTGCCACCAGCAGATTCGCCGGGACATTGAACACCGGGGAGCTGTTTTTT.

The chain carries TRBV5-6 and TRBJ2-7; D not certain. The CDR3 covers 14 residues. V was pared by 0 bases and J by 2 bases, with 9 bases between. CDR1 and CDR2 (germline): SGHDT, YYEEEE. Here the CDR3 reads CASSLAQITYEQYF. DNA of the CDR3: TGTGCCAGCAGCTTGGCACAAATCACCTACGAGCAGTACTTC.

This chain uses TRBV5-1 with TRBJ1-1; D is possibly TRBD1 (6 bases). The CDR3 consists of 13 residues. CDR1 and CDR2 from the germline V gene are SGHRS and YFSETQ. V was cut by 0 bases and J by 14 bases, with 17 bases left in between. CDR3 bases: TGCGCCAGCAGCTTGGGTGAAGGGGGAGTAGCATTCTTT. The encoded protein is CASSLGEGGVAFF.

This chain links TRBV28 with TRBJ1-2, with D perhaps matching TRBD1 (5 bases). Germline CDR1 and CDR2: MDHEN and SYDVKM. V was cut by 2 bases and J by 2 bases, with 24 bases left in between. The CDR3 is made up of 19 amino acids. The CDR3 DNA reads as TGTGCCAGCAGTTTAGGGTGGCTCCCGCCGGGACGGGAGAACTATGGCTACACCTTC. Its protein is CASSLGWLPPGRENYGYTF.

V gene TRBV7-8 combines with J gene TRBJ1-3; D remains ambiguous. The CDR3 spans 17 residues. V was cut by 1 base and J by 2 bases, with 15 bases left in between. Per germline, CDR1 SGHVS and CDR2 FQNEAQ. The CDR3, as DNA: TGTGCCAGCAGCTTAGATCCCCGGGCTCCAACTGGAAACACCATATATTTT. This gives the protein CASSLDPRAPTGNTIYF. The full variable domain, in which reference TRBV7-8 and TRBJ1-3 provide the parts outside the CDR3, is GAGVSQSPRYKVAKRGQDVALRCDPISGHVSLFWYQQALGQGPEFLTYFQNEAQLDKSGLPSDRFFAERPEGSVSTLKIQRTQQEDSAVYLCASSLDPRAPTGNTIYFGEGSWLTVV.

This clone appeared once. The chain couples TRBV19 to TRBJ1-2; TRBD1 matches 7 bases. This CDR3 has 14 residues. Germline V gene lookup returns CDR1 LNHDA and CDR2 SQIVND (reference sequence). Unmatched junction bases numbered 7, after V lost 3 bases and J lost 6 bases. The chain's CDR3 is CASSINPGTDGYTF. The CDR3 DNA sequence: TGTGCCAGTAGTATTAACCCCGGGACAGATGGCTACACCTTC.

In nucleotides, the CDR3 is TGCGCCAGCAGTGATAGGGCGTCGGCCGACGAGCAGTACTTC. Translated: CASSDRASADEQYF. V gene TRBV10-1 combines with J gene TRBJ2-7; no reliable D call. CDR3 size: 14 residues. Germline CDR1 is WNHNN and CDR2 is SYGVQD (reference sequence). V was clipped by 3 bases and J by 5 bases, with 14 bases between them.

The chain uses TRBV7-2 and TRBJ1-1; D remains unclear. The CDR3 has 16 residues. The germline CDR1 and CDR2 sequences are SGHTA and FQGNSA. Trimming removed 6 bases at V and 0 bases at J, with 17 bases between. The CDR3 protein is CASRKEDGRMNTEAFF. The CDR3 DNA is TGTGCCAGCAGGAAAGAGGACGGACGGATGAACACTGAAGCTTTCTTT.

This rearrangement joins TRBV30 to TRBJ2-5; 8 positions agree with TRBD2. Per germline, CDR1 GTSNPN and CDR2 SVGIG (reference sequence). After removal of 4 bases from V and 5 bases from J, the junction contained 6 bases not matched to a gene. This CDR3 has 13 amino acids. CDR3 residues: CAWTNGGVETQYF. The CDR3 nucleotides read TGTGCCTGGACGAACGGGGGGGTTGAGACCCAGTACTTC.

The rearrangement links TRBV28 to TRBJ1-1; D gene uncertain. The CDR3 has 10 residues. Germline values: CDR1 MDHEN, CDR2 SYDVKM. The V gene lost 10 bases and the J gene lost 8 bases, with 11 bases spanning the gap. This CDR3 is CATSEDEAFF. For the CDR3, the DNA is TGTGCCACTAGCGAGGACGAAGCTTTCTTT.

The rearrangement links TRBV27 to TRBJ2-5, with TRBD2 matching over 9 bases. The CDR3 length is 16 residues. CDR1 and CDR2 from the germline V gene are MNHEY and SMNVEV (reference sequence). The V and J ends lost 2 bases and 1 base, in that order; junction bases with no gene match: 5. The CDR3 coding sequence is TGTGCCAGCAGTTTACTAGCGGGGTTTCCCCAAGAGACCCAGTACTTC. Its translation is CASSLLAGFPQETQYF.

A few counts support this clone. The rearrangement uses TRBV19 and TRBJ1-6; D unresolved. In germline, CDR1 is LNHDA, CDR2 SQIVND (reference sequence). V dropped 3 bases and J dropped 3 bases, with 6 bases sitting between them. The length of the CDR3 is 14 residues. The CDR3 DNA is TGTGCCAGTAGTATTCAGCTCTATAATTCACCCCTCCACTTT. The encoded protein is CASSIQLYNSPLHF. Together with reference TRBV19 and TRBJ1-6, the CDR3 gives the full variable domain: DGGITQSPKYLFRKEGQNVTLSCEQNLNHDAMYWYRQDPGQGLRLIYYSQIVNDFQKGDIAEGYSVSREKKESFPLTVTSAQKNPTAFYLCASSIQLYNSPLHFGNGTRLTVT.

V gene TRBV7-2 combines with J gene TRBJ1-2; D gene uncertain. Germline CDR1 is SGHTA and CDR2 is FQGNSA. Trimming took off 2 bases at V and 0 bases at J, with 1 base between the two ends. The CDR3 totals 12 residues. The CDR3, as DNA: TGTGCCAGCAGCTTAACTAACTATGGCTACACCTTC. This codes for CASSLTNYGYTF.

J is TRBJ1-1 and V is TRBV7-9; D is perhaps TRBD1 (5 bases). The CDR3 sequence is 16 residues long. CDR1 SEHNR and CDR2 FQNEAQ come from the germline V gene (reference sequence). V gave up 2 bases and J gave up 4 bases, with 17 bases separating them. As DNA, the CDR3 is TGTGCCAGCAGCTTATCCTCGCAGGGTTGGGGCACTGAAGCTTTCTTT. It translates to CASSLSSQGWGTEAFF. Using reference TRBV7-9 and TRBJ1-1 for the parts outside the CDR3, the full variable domain is DTGVSQNPRHKITKRGQNVTFRCDPISEHNRLYWYRQTLGQGPEFLTYFQNEAQLEKSRLLSDRFSAERPKGSFSTLEIQRTEQGDSAMYLCASSLSSQGWGTEAFFGQGTRLTVV.